This TCR beta chain was found in a study of cytotoxic CD8 clonotypes in ibrutinib-treated CLL. As for the study in general: The patient breakdown showed more than 9 relapsed/refractory and around 16 treatment-naive cases, with some 18 IGHV unmutated. Response samples were drawn at a median of around 12 months of treatment, range 6 to 36.

This clone was counted only a few times. The antigen remains undetermined. Germline CDR1 SGHNT, CDR2 YYREEE (reference sequence). Unmatched junction bases numbered 15, after V lost 4 bases and J lost 7 bases. The CDR3 runs to 16 residues. Assay: immunoSEQ multiplex PCR; the TCRdb copy retains only in-frame clones and omits some. The sample contains tens of thousands of clones, about 72% of which appear only once. Study findings and constraints: Progressing and sustained-remission patients had different sampling times.

This receptor was taken from a human donor with chronic lymphocytic leukemia. Sample: PBMCs, taken after 12 months of ibrutinib treatment. The chain links TRBV5-4 to TRBJ1-2, with TRBD1 matching 8 bases. Here the CDR3 reads CASSPGTGGLSSGYTF. The DNA of the CDR3 is TGTGCCAGCAGCCCAGGCACAGGGGGTTTATCTAGTGGCTACACCTTC.